This entry lists 22 T cell receptor beta chains sequenced from one sample in a study of T cells after yellow fever vaccination. A single record per CDR3 protein comes from TCRdb applying MiXCR to the 5' RACE reads. This repertoire shows under 300,000 distinct CDR3 sequences, 6.9% found once; its top ten account for roughly 0.9%. Material: CD4+ T cells sorted from PBMCs, obtained 15 days after the yellow fever booster vaccination. The receptor set was obtained from a man aged 25 to 40 who received the YFV17D yellow fever vaccine.

This clonotype turned up a few times. V usage is TRBV5-6 and J usage is TRBJ1-1; D is possibly TRBD1 (5 bases). Trimming cost V 1 base and J 0 bases, with 13 bases left between them. Per the germline V gene, CDR1 is SGHDT and CDR2 is YYEEEE. CDR3 length: 16 amino acids. CDR3 protein: CASSLLGQGMNTEAFF. The CDR3 DNA is TGTGCCAGCAGCTTGCTTGGGCAGGGCATGAACACTGAAGCTTTCTTT.

The chain joins TRBV27 to TRBJ2-7, with 10 bases that match TRBD1. The CDR3 is made up of 14 amino acids. The ends lost 9 bases at V and 1 base at J; junction bases unmatched: 6. Germline assignment: CDR1 MNHEY and CDR2 SMNVEV (reference sequence). CDR3 region: CASTRDRGSYEQYF. In DNA, the CDR3 is TGTGCCAGTACCCGGGACAGGGGTTCCTACGAGCAGTACTTC.

This clonotype appeared a few times. The J gene is TRBJ2-1, the V gene TRBV5-1; D is ambiguous. Germline CDR1 reads SGHRS; CDR2 reads YFSETQ. This CDR3 has 12 amino acids. The ends were cut back, 7 bases at V and 9 bases at J, with 14 bases in the middle. For the CDR3, the DNA is TGCGCCAGCTTCAAGTCGGAGTCTGAGCAGTTCTTC. This gives the protein CASFKSESEQFF.

The table lists this clonotype with a few counts. The J gene is TRBJ2-1, the V gene TRBV20-1; D remains ambiguous. Trimming took off 4 bases at V and 9 bases at J, with 13 bases between the two ends. Germline V CDR1 and CDR2: DFQATT, SNEGSKA (reference sequence). This CDR3 is 12 amino acids long. CDR3 protein: CSANREAGEQFF. The CDR3 coding sequence is TGCAGTGCTAACCGCGAGGCCGGTGAGCAGTTCTTC.

J is TRBJ2-3 and V is TRBV20-1; TRBD2 agrees at 9 bases. V was pared by 6 bases and J by 1 base, with 5 bases of the junction left unmatched. The CDR3 loop spans 14 amino acids. CDR1 DFQATT and CDR2 SNEGSKA come from the germline V gene (reference sequence). CDR3: CSAVSGRGTDTQYF. The CDR3 nucleotides are TGCAGTGCCGTTAGCGGGAGAGGCACAGATACGCAGTATTTT.

This clonotype was found many times. J is TRBJ1-6 and V is TRBV5-1; D is perhaps TRBD1 (6 bases). CDR1 SGHRS and CDR2 YFSETQ come from the germline V gene. The CDR3 totals 16 residues. V dropped 0 bases and J dropped 4 bases, with 11 bases sitting between them. CDR3 sequence: CASSLGSTGYNSPLHF. Here the CDR3 DNA reads TGCGCCAGCAGCTTGGGGTCTACAGGGTATAATTCACCCCTCCACTTT.

This clonotype was detected ten times or more. The chain joins TRBV19 to TRBJ1-1, with 8 nucleotides matching TRBD1. The CDR3 extends over 15 amino acids. CDR1 is LNHDA, CDR2 SQIVND, per germline (reference sequence). With 7 bases clipped from V and 3 bases from J, the junction kept 10 bases outside the gene matches. In DNA form, the CDR3 reads TGTGCCAGTATCACCAGGGGGCGTATGGACACTGAAGCTTTCTTT. This encodes CASITRGRMDTEAFF. Drawing the rest from reference TRBV19 and TRBJ1-1, the complete variable domain is DGGITQSPKYLFRKEGQNVTLSCEQNLNHDAMYWYRQDPGQGLRLIYYSQIVNDFQKGDIAEGYSVSREKKESFPLTVTSAQKNPTAFYLCASITRGRMDTEAFFGQGTRLTVV.

The chain carries TRBV28 and TRBJ1-1; D call uncertain. This CDR3 comprises 13 residues. In germline, CDR1 is MDHEN, CDR2 SYDVKM. V shed 4 bases and J shed 0 bases, with 6 bases lying between them. The CDR3: CASSYKLNTEAFF. The CDR3 DNA reads as TGTGCCAGCAGTTACAAGTTGAACACTGAAGCTTTCTTT.

V usage is TRBV4-3 and J usage is TRBJ1-2, with D unclear. There are 15 residues in the CDR3. V was clipped by 0 bases and J by 7 bases, with 15 bases between them. Germline V CDR1 and CDR2: LGHNA, YSLEER. CDR3 protein: CASSQELNRWGGYTF. For the CDR3, the DNA is TGCGCCAGCAGCCAAGAGTTGAACCGCTGGGGTGGCTACACCTTC.

This clonotype was detected a few times. The chain joins TRBV24-1 to TRBJ2-1; D is undetermined. Germline CDR1 and CDR2: KGHDR and SFDVKD. Trimming stripped 3 bases from V and 10 bases from J, with 21 bases between. The CDR3 totals 16 residues. CDR3 bases: TGTGCCACCAGTGATCCGTTCCGGGCCTCACGCCAAGAGCAGTTCTTC. This translates into CATSDPFRASRQEQFF.

A few counts support this clonotype. This chain connects TRBV5-5 to TRBJ1-5, with D possibly being TRBD1 (5 bases). The CDR3 is made up of 15 amino acids. The germline V gene has CDR1 SGHKS and CDR2 YYEKEE (reference sequence). The V end lost 4 bases, the J end lost 3 bases, and 14 bases lay between the germline ends. CDR3 residues: CASSAGTVTNQPQHF. DNA for the CDR3: TGTGCCAGCAGCGCCGGGACGGTCACCAATCAGCCCCAGCATTTT.

This clonotype has a count of ten or more. The rearrangement joins TRBV5-1 to TRBJ2-1; D is unclear. The V gene lost 0 bases and the J gene lost 10 bases, with 14 bases spanning the gap. Germline V CDR1 and CDR2: SGHRS, YFSETQ. The CDR3 spans 14 residues. CDR3 sequence (DNA): TGCGCCAGCAGCTTGGAGGTCCAATCAGCCGAGCAGTTCTTC. Its translation is CASSLEVQSAEQFF.

This clonotype was seen a few times. This chain links TRBV24-1 with TRBJ2-5; 10 nucleotides align to TRBD1. Germline values: CDR1 KGHDR, CDR2 SFDVKD. CDR3 length: 16 residues. J was trimmed by 3 bases and V by 3 bases; bases with no gene match: 6. This chain's CDR3 is CATSDAGTGAKETQYF. Written as DNA, the CDR3 is TGTGCCACCAGTGATGCCGGGACAGGGGCAAAAGAGACCCAGTACTTC.

This clonotype was counted many times. The J gene is TRBJ2-1, the V gene TRBV5-1; no definite D call. The CDR3 runs to 16 residues. CDR1 is SGHRS and CDR2 is YFSETQ in the germline V gene. The V end lost 0 bases, the J end lost 7 bases, and 17 bases lay between the germline ends. The DNA of the CDR3 is TGCGCCAGCAGCTTGGCCGTAGGTGAAGGTCGGAATGAGCAGTTCTTC. This gives the protein CASSLAVGEGRNEQFF.

In DNA form, the CDR3 reads TGCAGTGCTGAGACAGACCAAGAGACCCAGTACTTC. As protein: CSAETDQETQYF. The chain couples TRBV20-1 to TRBJ2-5; TRBD1 might be the D (5 bases). This CDR3 spans 12 amino acids. V was clipped by 5 bases and J by 0 bases, with 7 bases between them. Germline values: CDR1 DFQATT, CDR2 SNEGSKA (reference sequence).

This clonotype was recorded many times. The chain carries TRBV6-5 and TRBJ2-1; the D gene is possibly TRBD2 (7 bases). V lost 2 bases and J lost 2, with 16 bases in between. This CDR3 contains 17 residues. Looked up from germline, CDR1 is MNHEY and CDR2 is SVGAGI. CDR3 region: CASSYRLGGGAYNEQFF. CDR3 DNA sequence: TGTGCCAGCAGTTACCGTCTCGGCGGGGGCGCCTACAATGAGCAGTTCTTC.

The chain employs TRBV6-2 or TRBV6-3 and TRBJ1-6; D not certain. Germline loops: CDR1 MNHEY, CDR2 SVGEGT. The CDR3 covers 13 residues. Trimming removed 2 bases from V and 9 bases from J, with 8 bases in between. The CDR3 DNA is TGTGCCAGCAGTTACGACGGCTCTTCACCCCTCCACTTT. Amino acids: CASSYDGSSPLHF.

The rearrangement joins TRBV5-5 to TRBJ1-1; D unclear. The CDR3 length is 14 residues. The V and J ends lost 0 bases and 4 bases respectively, with 10 bases between them. Germline V gene lookup returns CDR1 SGHKS and CDR2 YYEKEE (reference sequence). This CDR3 is CASSLGGYGTEAFF. The CDR3 DNA is TGTGCCAGCAGCTTGGGCGGGTATGGCACTGAAGCTTTCTTT.

This clonotype appeared many times. This chain joins TRBV7-2 and TRBJ2-1, with TRBD2 identical over 7 bases. Germline-derived CDR1 and CDR2 are SGHTA and FQGNSA. Unmatched junction bases numbered 11, after V lost 4 bases and J lost 2 bases. There are 17 residues in the CDR3. The DNA for the CDR3 is TGTGCCAGCAGCTCCCGGCTTCGGGGGGAACCCTACAATGAGCAGTTCTTC. Amino acids: CASSSRLRGEPYNEQFF.

This clonotype was counted between two and nine times. The CDR3, as DNA: TGTGCCAGCTCACCGCGCCAGGGATCTACACAGCCCCAGCATTTT. Protein: CASSPRQGSTQPQHF. This sequence joins TRBV18 and TRBJ1-5, with D possibly TRBD1 on 5 matching bases. The V gene lost 3 bases and the J gene lost 7 bases, with 16 bases spanning the gap. Germline V gene data show CDR1 as KGHSH and CDR2 as LQKENI. CDR3 length: 15 residues.

There are a few counts of this clonotype. V and J are TRBV7-2 and TRBJ2-7; TRBD1 matches 10 bases. The CDR3 consists of 16 residues. V lost 5 bases to trimming and J lost 4 bases; unmatched junction nucleotides: 11. CDR1 is SGHTA, CDR2 FQGNSA, per germline. CDR3 sequence: CASSPGSGTGVYEQYF. The DNA for the CDR3 is TGTGCCAGCAGCCCCGGGAGTGGGACAGGGGTATACGAGCAGTACTTC.

This clonotype was seen a handful of times. The CDR3 region has the DNA TGTGCCAGCAGCTTCACAGGGGGCGGAAATCAGCCCCAGCATTTT. Its translation is CASSFTGGGNQPQHF. This rearrangement joins TRBV5-5 to TRBJ1-5; 9 bases are shared with TRBD1. Germline CDR1 and CDR2: SGHKS and YYEKEE (reference sequence). The J segment lost 4 bases and the V segment lost 2 bases, leaving 4 bases of the junction unmatched. This CDR3 has 15 residues.